This T cell receptor (beta chain) originates from a study of blood T cell repertoires in COVID-19. Study-wide background: Spain, Italy and the United States supplied samples that represented acute and convalescent COVID-19. Nucleic acid was either cDNA or gDNA, and it came from T cells, B-cell-depleted T cells, or PBMCs.

Under the authors' procedure: Amplification with reference gene primers provided the estimates of nucleated cell counts. Some clones are missing from TCRdb's copy, which holds only in-frame ones; the method was immunoSEQ multiplex PCR. V, J and clone size derive from that table, while D and trimming were established from the DNA sequence. In the table there are around 300,000 clones, 83% of which are singletons. V gave up 3 bases and J gave up 0 bases, with 8 bases separating them. Germline-derived CDR1 and CDR2 are MDHEN and SYDVKM. This CDR3 region has 14 residues. The clonotype originates from a woman aged 45-60 years who had recovered from COVID-19. V gene TRBV28 combines with J gene TRBJ1-2; D is uncertain. The sequencing input was peripheral blood. The CDR3 is CASSLRLANYGYTF. CDR3 sequence (DNA): TGTGCCAGCAGTTTGAGGCTAGCTAACTATGGCTACACCTTC.